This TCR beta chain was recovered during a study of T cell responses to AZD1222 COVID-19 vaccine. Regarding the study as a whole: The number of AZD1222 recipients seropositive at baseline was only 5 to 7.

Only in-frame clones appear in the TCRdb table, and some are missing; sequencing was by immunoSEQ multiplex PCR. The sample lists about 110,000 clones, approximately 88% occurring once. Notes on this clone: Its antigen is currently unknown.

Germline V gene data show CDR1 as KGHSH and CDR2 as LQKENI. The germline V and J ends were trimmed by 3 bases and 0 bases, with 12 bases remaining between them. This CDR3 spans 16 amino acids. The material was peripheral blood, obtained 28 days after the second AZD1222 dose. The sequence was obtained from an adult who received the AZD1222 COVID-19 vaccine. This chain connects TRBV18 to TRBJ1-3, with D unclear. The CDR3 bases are TGTGCCAGCTCACCCGGTGCCGGTGCCTCTGGAAACACCATATATTTT. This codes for CASSPGAGASGNTIYF. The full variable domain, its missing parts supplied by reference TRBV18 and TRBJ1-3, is NAGVMQNPRHLVRRRGQEARLRCSPMKGHSHVYWYRQLPEEGLKFMVYLQKENIIDESGMPKERFSAEFPKEGPSILRIQQVVRGDSAAYFCASSPGAGASGNTIYFGEGSWLTVV.